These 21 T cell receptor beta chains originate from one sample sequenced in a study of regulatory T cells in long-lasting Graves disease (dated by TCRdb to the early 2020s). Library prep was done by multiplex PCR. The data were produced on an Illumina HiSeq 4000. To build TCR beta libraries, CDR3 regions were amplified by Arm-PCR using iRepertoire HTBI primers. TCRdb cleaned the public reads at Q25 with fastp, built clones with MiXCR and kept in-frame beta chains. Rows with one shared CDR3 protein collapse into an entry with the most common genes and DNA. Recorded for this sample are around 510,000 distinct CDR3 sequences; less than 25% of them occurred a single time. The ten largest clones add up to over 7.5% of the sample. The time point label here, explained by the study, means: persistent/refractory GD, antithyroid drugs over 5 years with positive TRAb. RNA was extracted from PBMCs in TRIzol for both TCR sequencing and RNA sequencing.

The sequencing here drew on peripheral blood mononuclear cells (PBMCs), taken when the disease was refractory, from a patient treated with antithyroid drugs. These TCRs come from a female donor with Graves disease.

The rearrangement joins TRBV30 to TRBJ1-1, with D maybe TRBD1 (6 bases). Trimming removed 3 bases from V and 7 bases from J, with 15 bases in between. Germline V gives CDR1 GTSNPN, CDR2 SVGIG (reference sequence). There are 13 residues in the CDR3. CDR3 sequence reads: CAWRARGRVEAFF. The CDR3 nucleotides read TGTGCCTGGAGGGCTCGGGGGCGGGTTGAAGCTTTCTTT.

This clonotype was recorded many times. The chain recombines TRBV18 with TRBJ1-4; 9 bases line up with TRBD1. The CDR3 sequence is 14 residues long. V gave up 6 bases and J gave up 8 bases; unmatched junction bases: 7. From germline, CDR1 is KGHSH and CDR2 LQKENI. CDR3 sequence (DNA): TGTGCCAGCTCCGCCGGACAGGGGAACGAAAAACTGTTTTTT. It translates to CASSAGQGNEKLFF.

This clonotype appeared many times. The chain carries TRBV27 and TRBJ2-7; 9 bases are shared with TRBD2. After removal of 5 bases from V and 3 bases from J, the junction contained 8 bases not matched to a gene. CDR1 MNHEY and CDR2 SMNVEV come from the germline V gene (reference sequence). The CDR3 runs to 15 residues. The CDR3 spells CASSPLTSGHYEQYF. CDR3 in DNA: TGTGCCAGCAGTCCCCTAACTAGCGGGCACTACGAGCAGTACTTC.

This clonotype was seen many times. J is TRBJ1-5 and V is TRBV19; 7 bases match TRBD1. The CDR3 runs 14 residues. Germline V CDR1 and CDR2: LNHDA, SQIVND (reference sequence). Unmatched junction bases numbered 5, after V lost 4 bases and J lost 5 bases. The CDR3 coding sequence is TGTGCCAGTAGTAATACAGGGGTGGATCAGCCCCAGCATTTT. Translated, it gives CASSNTGVDQPQHF.

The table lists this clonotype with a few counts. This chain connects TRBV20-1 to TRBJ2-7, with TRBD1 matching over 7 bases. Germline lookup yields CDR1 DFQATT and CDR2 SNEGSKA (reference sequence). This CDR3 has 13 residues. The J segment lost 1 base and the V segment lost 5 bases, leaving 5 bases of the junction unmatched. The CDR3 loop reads CSALTGQSYEQYF. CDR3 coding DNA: TGCAGTGCTCTCACGGGACAGTCCTACGAGCAGTACTTC.

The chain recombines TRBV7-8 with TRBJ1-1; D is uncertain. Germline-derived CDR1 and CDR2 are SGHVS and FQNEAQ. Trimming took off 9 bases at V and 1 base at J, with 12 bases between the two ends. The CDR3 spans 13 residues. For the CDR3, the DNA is TGTGCCAGTAGTAATGAGAGGAACACTGAAGCTTTCTTT. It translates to CASSNERNTEAFF.

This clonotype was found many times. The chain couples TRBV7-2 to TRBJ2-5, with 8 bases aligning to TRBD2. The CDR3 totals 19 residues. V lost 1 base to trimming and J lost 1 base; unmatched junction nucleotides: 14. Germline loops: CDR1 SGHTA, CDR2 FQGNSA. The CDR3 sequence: CASSLVVVTGLALQETQYF. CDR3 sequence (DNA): TGTGCCAGCAGCTTAGTAGTCGTGACCGGACTAGCCCTCCAAGAGACCCAGTACTTC.

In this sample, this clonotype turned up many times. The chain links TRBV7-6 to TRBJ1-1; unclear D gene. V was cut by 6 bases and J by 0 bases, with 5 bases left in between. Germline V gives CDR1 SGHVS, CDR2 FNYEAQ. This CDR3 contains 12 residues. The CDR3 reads CASSFMNTEAFF. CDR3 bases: TGTGCCAGCAGTTTTATGAACACTGAAGCTTTCTTT.

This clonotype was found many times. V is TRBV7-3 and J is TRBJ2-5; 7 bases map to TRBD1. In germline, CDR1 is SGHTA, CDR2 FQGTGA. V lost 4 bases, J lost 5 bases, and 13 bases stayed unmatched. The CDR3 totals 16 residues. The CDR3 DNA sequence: TGTGCCAGCAGCTCCGACGGACAGGTCTTACCGGAGACCCAGTACTTC. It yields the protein CASSSDGQVLPETQYF.

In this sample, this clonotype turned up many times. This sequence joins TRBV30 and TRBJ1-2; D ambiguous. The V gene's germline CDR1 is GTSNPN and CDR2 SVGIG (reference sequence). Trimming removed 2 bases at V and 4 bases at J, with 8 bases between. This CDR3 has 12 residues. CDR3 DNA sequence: TGTGCCTGGAGTAGGGTAACCTATGGCTACACCTTC. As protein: CAWSRVTYGYTF.

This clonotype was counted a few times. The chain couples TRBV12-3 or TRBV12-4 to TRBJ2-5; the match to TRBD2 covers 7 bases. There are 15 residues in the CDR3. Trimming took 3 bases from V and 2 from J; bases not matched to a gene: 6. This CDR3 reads CASSFEGGPQETQYF. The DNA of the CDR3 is TGTGCCAGCAGTTTCGAGGGAGGGCCACAAGAGACCCAGTACTTC.

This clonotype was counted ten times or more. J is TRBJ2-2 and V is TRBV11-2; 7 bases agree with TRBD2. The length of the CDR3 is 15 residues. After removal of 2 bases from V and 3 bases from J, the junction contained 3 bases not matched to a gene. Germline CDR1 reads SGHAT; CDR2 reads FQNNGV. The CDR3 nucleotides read TGTGCCAGCAGCTTAAGCGGGACGCACACCGGGGAGCTGTTTTTT. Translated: CASSLSGTHTGELFF.

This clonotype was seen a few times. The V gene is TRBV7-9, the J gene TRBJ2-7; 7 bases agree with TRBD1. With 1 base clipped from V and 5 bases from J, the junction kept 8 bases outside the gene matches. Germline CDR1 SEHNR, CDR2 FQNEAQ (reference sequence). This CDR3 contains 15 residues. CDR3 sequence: CASSLDTGQLDEQYF. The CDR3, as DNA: TGTGCCAGCAGCTTAGATACGGGACAGTTAGACGAGCAGTACTTC.

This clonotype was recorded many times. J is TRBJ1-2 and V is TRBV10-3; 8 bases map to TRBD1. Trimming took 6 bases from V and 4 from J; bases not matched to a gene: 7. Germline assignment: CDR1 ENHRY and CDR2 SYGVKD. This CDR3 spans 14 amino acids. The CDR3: CAISAGGGSYGYTF. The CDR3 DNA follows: TGTGCCATCAGCGCAGGGGGCGGATCCTATGGCTACACCTTC.

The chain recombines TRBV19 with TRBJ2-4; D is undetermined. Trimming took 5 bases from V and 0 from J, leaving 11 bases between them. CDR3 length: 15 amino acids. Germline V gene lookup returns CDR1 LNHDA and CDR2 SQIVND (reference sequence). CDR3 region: CASSAFSGAKNIQYF. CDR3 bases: TGTGCCAGTAGTGCCTTTTCGGGAGCCAAAAACATTCAGTACTTC.

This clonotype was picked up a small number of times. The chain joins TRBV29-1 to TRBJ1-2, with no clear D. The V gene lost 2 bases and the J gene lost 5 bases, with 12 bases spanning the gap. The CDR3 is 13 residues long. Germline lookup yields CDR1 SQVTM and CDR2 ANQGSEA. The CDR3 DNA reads TGCAGCGTTGAACACGACATTACTTATGGCTACACCTTC. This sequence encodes CSVEHDITYGYTF.

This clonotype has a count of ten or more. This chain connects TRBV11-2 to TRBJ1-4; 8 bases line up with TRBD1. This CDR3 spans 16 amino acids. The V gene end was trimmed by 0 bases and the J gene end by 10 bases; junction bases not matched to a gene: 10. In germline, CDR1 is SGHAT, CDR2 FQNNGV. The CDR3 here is CASSLDPDRGYGKLFF. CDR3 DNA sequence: TGTGCCAGCAGCTTAGATCCAGACAGGGGATATGGAAAACTGTTTTTT.

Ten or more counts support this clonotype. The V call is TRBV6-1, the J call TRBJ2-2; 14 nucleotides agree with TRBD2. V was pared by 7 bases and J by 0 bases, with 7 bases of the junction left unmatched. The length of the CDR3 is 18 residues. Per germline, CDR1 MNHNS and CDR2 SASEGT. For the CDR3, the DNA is TGTGCCAGCATTCCCGGGACTAGCGGGAGTACGAACACCGGGGAGCTGTTTTTT. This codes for CASIPGTSGSTNTGELFF.

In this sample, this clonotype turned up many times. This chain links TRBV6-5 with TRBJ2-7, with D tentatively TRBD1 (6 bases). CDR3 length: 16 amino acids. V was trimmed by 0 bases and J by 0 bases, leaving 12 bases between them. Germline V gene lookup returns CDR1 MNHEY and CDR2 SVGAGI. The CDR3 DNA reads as TGTGCCAGCAGTTACTCAGGACAGTTAAGCTCCTACGAGCAGTACTTC. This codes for CASSYSGQLSSYEQYF.

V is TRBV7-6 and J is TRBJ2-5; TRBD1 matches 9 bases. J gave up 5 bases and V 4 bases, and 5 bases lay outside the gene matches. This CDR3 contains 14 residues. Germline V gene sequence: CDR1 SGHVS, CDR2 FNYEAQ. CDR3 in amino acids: CASSSKQGAETQYF. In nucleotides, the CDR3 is TGTGCCAGCAGCTCAAAACAGGGGGCCGAGACCCAGTACTTC.

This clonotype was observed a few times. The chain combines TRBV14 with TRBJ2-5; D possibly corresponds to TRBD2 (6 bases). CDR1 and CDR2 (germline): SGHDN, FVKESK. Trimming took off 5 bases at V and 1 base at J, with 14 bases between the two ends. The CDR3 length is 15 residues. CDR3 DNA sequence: TGTGCCAGCAGCTATGGAGGGCCTTCCCAAGAGACCCAGTACTTC. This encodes CASSYGGPSQETQYF.